This T cell receptor (beta chain) appears in the sequencing data of a study of blood T cells in healthy people across ages. Across the whole study: There was about one barcoded beta molecule captured by template switching per two T cells.

Study-wide results and limits: The study found more naive CD4+ cells and higher diversity in long-lived than aged donors.

Each of the donors had approximately 10 milliliters of peripheral blood drawn into EDTA-treated Vacutainer tubes. With a J-beta primer mix and a sample-barcoded 5' primer, a second PCR ran about 6 to 11 cycles. A 12-random-nucleotide template-switch adaptor tagged each cDNA molecule. A single record per CDR3 protein comes from TCRdb applying MiXCR to the 5' RACE reads. In the table there are 1.5 million to 2 million distinct CDR3 sequences, roughly 27% of which are singletons. Concerning this clonotype: No antigen is known for it.

This sequence was found in a woman in her twenties or thirties in good health. The sequencing input was blood.

The CDR3 nucleotides read TGTGCCAGCAGCCTCCGTTGGGGTCGGGGAAATGAAAAACTGTTTTTT. Amino acids: CASSLRWGRGNEKLFF. The rearrangement uses TRBV7-9 and TRBJ1-4; D not certain. Germline CDR1 is SEHNR and CDR2 is FQNEAQ (reference sequence). Trimming stripped 5 bases from V and 5 bases from J, with 18 bases between. CDR3 length: 16 amino acids.